This TCR beta chain was sequenced for a study of blood T cell repertoires in COVID-19. Study overall: Sites in the United States, Italy and Spain provided acute and convalescent COVID-19 samples. Sample material is recorded as cDNA or gDNA derived from T cells, B-cell-depleted T cells, or PBMCs.

Study processing details: Estimation of nucleated cell counts was performed using reference gene primer amplification. The table came from immunoSEQ multiplex PCR; TCRdb's copy has only in-frame clones and leaves some out. V and J calls and clone size follow that table, whereas D and trimming were derived from the DNA. The table lists under 150,000 clones, over 55% of them singletons. The sequence was obtained from a woman in her seventies with acute or convalescent COVID-19. The sequenced material came from peripheral blood.

Written as DNA, the CDR3 is TGCAGCGTTGCTGAGAACTATGGCTACACCTTC. This encodes CSVAENYGYTF. The V and J genes are TRBV29-1 and TRBJ1-2; D not resolved. The CDR3 is 11 amino acids. The ends were cut back, 4 bases at V and 2 bases at J, with 5 bases in the middle. Germline lookup yields CDR1 SQVTM and CDR2 ANQGSEA.